This TCR beta chain was recovered during a study of CD8 T cells in Susac syndrome. Random hexamers were used to reverse transcribe about 0.45 to 1 ug of RNA. Across 54 Vbeta and 13 Jbeta, TCR beta CDR3 was amplified with immunoSEQ multiplex PCR. TCRdb re-called the immunoSEQ multiplex PCR reads through MiXCR, storing one row per CDR3 protein. The sample carries approximately 180,000 distinct CDR3 sequences, roughly 94% recorded once. Definite or probable Susac syndrome was diagnosed using recently defined diagnostic criteria. It was negative isolation that provided the CD8+ and CD4+ T cells, whereas TEMRA cells were enriched by FACS. This CDR3 region has 12 residues. Germline CDR1 reads DFQATT; CDR2 reads SNEGSKA (reference sequence). V gave up 3 bases and J gave up 2 bases, with 8 bases separating them.

The sample was CD4+ T cells from PBMCs. The V call is TRBV20-1, the J call TRBJ2-7; D is uncertain. The clonotype originates from a human donor with Susac syndrome. CDR3 DNA: TGCAGTGCTAGGGGGAACCCCTACGAGCAGTACTTC. The encoded protein is CSARGNPYEQYF.